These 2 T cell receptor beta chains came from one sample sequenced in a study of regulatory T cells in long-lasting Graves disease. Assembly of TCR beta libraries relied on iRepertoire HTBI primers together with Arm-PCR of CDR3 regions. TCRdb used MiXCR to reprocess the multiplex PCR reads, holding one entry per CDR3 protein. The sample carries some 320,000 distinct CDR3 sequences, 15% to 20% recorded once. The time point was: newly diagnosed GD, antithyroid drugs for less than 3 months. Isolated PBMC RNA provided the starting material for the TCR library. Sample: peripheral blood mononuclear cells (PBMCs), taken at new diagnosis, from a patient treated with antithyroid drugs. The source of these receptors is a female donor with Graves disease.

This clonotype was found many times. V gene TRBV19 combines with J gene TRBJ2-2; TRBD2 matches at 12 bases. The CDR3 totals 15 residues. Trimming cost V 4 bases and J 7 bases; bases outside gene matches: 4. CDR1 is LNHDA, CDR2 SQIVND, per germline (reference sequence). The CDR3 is CASSTLAGGLGELFF. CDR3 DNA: TGTGCCAGTAGTACCCTAGCGGGAGGGCTCGGGGAGCTGTTTTTT.

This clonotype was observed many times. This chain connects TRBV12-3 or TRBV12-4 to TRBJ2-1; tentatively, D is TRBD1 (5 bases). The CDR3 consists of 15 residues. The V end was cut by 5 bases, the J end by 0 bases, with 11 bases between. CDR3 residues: CASSKQVISYNEQFF. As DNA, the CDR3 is TGTGCCAGCAGTAAACAGGTGATCTCCTACAATGAGCAGTTCTTC.